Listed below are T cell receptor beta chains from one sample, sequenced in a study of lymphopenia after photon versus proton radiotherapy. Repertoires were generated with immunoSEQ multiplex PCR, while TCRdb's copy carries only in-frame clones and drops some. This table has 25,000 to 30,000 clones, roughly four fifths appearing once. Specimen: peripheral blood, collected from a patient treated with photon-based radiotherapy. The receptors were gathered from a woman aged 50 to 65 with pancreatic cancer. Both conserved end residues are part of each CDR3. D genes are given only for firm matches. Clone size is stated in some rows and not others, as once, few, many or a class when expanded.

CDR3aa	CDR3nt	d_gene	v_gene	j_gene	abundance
CSAAGTSGRGYNEQFF	TGCAGCGCCGCAGGGACTAGCGGGAGAGGGTACAATGAGCAGTTCTTC	TRBD2	TRBV29-1	TRBJ2-1	few
CASSLARGQNSYEQYF	TGTGCCAGCAGCTTGGCTCGGGGGCAGAACTCCTACGAGCAGTACTTC	.	TRBV5-6	TRBJ2-7	.
CASRGTAGIQETQYF	TGCGCCAGCAGAGGGACCGCGGGGATCCAAGAGACCCAGTACTTC	.	TRBV5-1	TRBJ2-5	.
CASSLGLAGEQFF	TGTGCCAGCAGCTTGGGACTAGCGGGTGAGCAGTTCTTC	TRBD2	TRBV7-3	TRBJ2-1	.
CASTLTPHRASNTGELFF	TGTGCCAGTACCCTCACCCCCCACAGGGCTTCGAACACCGGGGAGCTGTTTTTT	.	TRBV19	TRBJ2-2	.
CASHTGLWGNTIYF	TGTGCCTCACACACAGGGCTATGGGGAAACACCATATATTTT	.	TRBV28	TRBJ1-3	.
CASSLVLVGGYTF	TGTGCCAGCAGCCTGGTCCTGGTCGGGGGCTACACCTTC	.	TRBV13	TRBJ1-2	.
CASSVGQGYSDEKLFF	TGTGCCAGCAGCGTAGGACAGGGGTATTCTGATGAAAAACTGTTTTTT	TRBD1	TRBV9	TRBJ1-4	once
CASSSTRMAGETQYF	TGTGCCAGCAGCTCGACTAGGATGGCAGGCGAGACCCAGTACTTC	.	TRBV14	TRBJ2-5	.
CASGHSHTGALNRGTEAFF	TGTGCCAGTGGCCATAGCCACACAGGGGCGCTAAACCGGGGGACTGAAGCTTTCTTT	TRBD1	TRBV19	TRBJ1-1	.
CASSSPWDRVSLYEQYF	TGTGCCAGCAGTTCCCCCTGGGACAGGGTATCCCTGTACGAGCAGTACTTC	TRBD1	TRBV28	TRBJ2-7	.
CASSGGTVFSREQFF	TGTGCCAGCAGTGGAGGGACAGTCTTTTCTAGGGAGCAGTTCTTC	TRBD1	TRBV6-1	TRBJ2-1	once
CASSLSGGDRSLF	TGTGCCAGCAGTTTATCTGGGGGGGACAGGTCCCTTTTC	.	TRBV28	TRBJ2-7	medium-sized
CASSSGTEDLRYEQYF	TGTGCCAGCAGCTCGGGGACGGAGGACCTAAGGTACGAGCAGTACTTC	.	TRBV7-9	TRBJ2-7	.
CASSVAGQGAGAFF	TGTGCCAGCAGCGTAGCGGGACAGGGGGCAGGAGCTTTCTTT	TRBD1	TRBV9	TRBJ1-1	.
CASSEFCSYEQYF	TGCGCCAGCAGTGAGTTTTGTTCCTACGAGCAGTACTTC	.	TRBV10-1	TRBJ2-7	.
CASSPTGTGETQYF	TGTGCCAGCAGCCCCACAGGGACCGGGGAGACCCAGTACTTC	.	TRBV7-6	TRBJ2-5	once
CASSYGANQPQHF	TGTGCCAGCAGTTACGGGGCGAATCAGCCCCAGCATTTT	.	TRBV6-5	TRBJ1-5	.
CASSPGLAGDEQYF	TGTGCCAGCAGTCCGGGACTAGCGGGAGACGAGCAGTACTTC	TRBD2	TRBV2	TRBJ2-7	.
CASSEEGRSNEKLFF	TGTGCCAGCAGTGAAGAAGGCCGGAGTAATGAAAAACTGTTTTTT	.	TRBV6-1	TRBJ1-4	.